One sample yielded the 2 T cell receptor beta chains listed below, sequenced in a study of blood T cell repertoires in COVID-19. TCRdb keeps only in-frame clones here, not all; method: immunoSEQ multiplex PCR. The data contain 200,000 to 250,000 clones, roughly nine tenths of them seen just once; the ten biggest clones take up approximately 6.2%. The sample was peripheral blood. The receptors derive from a man aged 55-75 years with acute or convalescent COVID-19.

The chain has TRBV5-1 and TRBJ1-3, with D maybe TRBD1 (6 bases). Trimming took 0 bases from V and 2 from J, leaving 9 bases between them. CDR1 and CDR2 from the germline V gene are SGHRS and YFSETQ. The CDR3 contains 15 residues. Here the CDR3 reads CASSLDAGAGNTIYF. CDR3 nucleotides: TGCGCCAGCAGCTTGGACGCAGGGGCTGGAAACACCATATATTTT.

The V and J genes are TRBV27 and TRBJ1-1; D uncertain. The CDR3 covers 14 residues. Germline V gene sequence: CDR1 MNHEY, CDR2 SMNVEV (reference sequence). V lost 5 bases, J lost 1 base, and 11 bases lay in between. CDR3 amino acids: CASSPRRGNTEAFF. CDR3 coding DNA: TGTGCCAGCAGTCCCCGACGGGGGAACACTGAAGCTTTCTTT.